These 14 T cell receptor beta chains share one sample of origin, sequenced in a study of T cell responses to AZD1222 COVID-19 vaccine. Generated by immunoSEQ multiplex PCR, the TCRdb table keeps only in-frame clones and is missing some. Counted here are fewer than 120,000 clones, less than 95% occurring once; the ten biggest clones make up 2.5% to 3%. The sample was peripheral blood, taken 28 days after the second AZD1222 dose. The source of these receptors is an adult who received the AZD1222 COVID-19 vaccine.

The gene calls are TRBV6-5 and TRBJ1-4, with D uncertain. Germline CDR1 reads MNHEY; CDR2 reads SVGAGI. This CDR3 spans 14 amino acids. V was trimmed by 6 bases and J by 0 bases, leaving 8 bases between them. The CDR3 DNA reads as TGTGCCAGCAGGAGGGAGGCAACTAATGAAAAACTGTTTTTT. Translation gives CASRREATNEKLFF.

The rearrangement joins TRBV4-2 to TRBJ1-1; perhaps TRBD1 as D (5 bases). This CDR3 is built from 17 residues. V lost 4 bases and J lost 0, with 18 bases in between. From germline, CDR1 is LGHNA and CDR2 YNFKEQ. The CDR3 bases are TGTGCCAGCAGCCCTATTAGTCTGGGGGGACTGAACACTGAAGCTTTCTTT. Amino acids: CASSPISLGGLNTEAFF.

The V and J genes are TRBV7-8 and TRBJ2-1; D uncertain. This CDR3 region has 15 residues. Germline assignment: CDR1 SGHVS and CDR2 FQNEAQ. Deletions cut 1 base from V and 3 bases from J, with 10 bases between. For the CDR3, the DNA is TGTGCCAGCAGCTTAGGACGGCAATTCTACAATGAGCAGTTCTTC. It is translated as CASSLGRQFYNEQFF.

This sequence joins TRBV4-1 and TRBJ2-7; 7 bases line up with TRBD1. V was clipped by 4 bases and J by 3 bases; unmatched bases: 6. From germline, CDR1 is MGHRA and CDR2 YSYEKL. CDR3 length: 14 residues. The CDR3 region is CASSPHRGFYEQYF. The CDR3 DNA sequence: TGCGCCAGCAGCCCCCACAGGGGTTTCTACGAGCAGTACTTC.

This chain connects TRBV5-8 to TRBJ2-3; D is uncertain. This CDR3 has 14 residues. Between the trimmed V and J ends, which lost 4 bases and 0 bases, there was a span of 9 bases. Germline CDR1 and CDR2: SGHTS and YDEGEE. The CDR3 region has the DNA TGTGCCAGCAGCCCAAGTCTAAGCACAGATACGCAGTATTTT. Protein: CASSPSLSTDTQYF.

V and J are TRBV18 and TRBJ2-2, with D unclear. The V and J ends lost 3 bases and 0 bases respectively, with 8 bases between them. This CDR3 spans 15 amino acids. Germline assignment: CDR1 KGHSH and CDR2 LQKENI. Here the CDR3 reads CASSPLEANTGELFF. DNA of the CDR3: TGTGCCAGCTCACCTCTCGAGGCGAACACCGGGGAGCTGTTTTTT.

This chain joins TRBV18 and TRBJ2-7; TRBD1 might be the D (5 bases). V was pared by 3 bases and J by 3 bases, with 12 bases between. CDR1 is KGHSH and CDR2 is LQKENI in the germline V gene. The CDR3 is made up of 14 amino acids. CDR3 in amino acids: CASSPSQGGYEQYF. The CDR3 region has the DNA TGTGCCAGCTCACCCTCCCAGGGTGGCTACGAGCAGTACTTC.

J is TRBJ1-2 and V is TRBV29-1; D possibly corresponds to TRBD1 (6 bases). Germline V lookup: CDR1 SQVTM, CDR2 ANQGSEA. V lost 6 bases and J 0 bases, leaving 23 bases between the germline ends. This CDR3 is 17 amino acids long. CDR3 region: CSVGRTVPQQTNYGYTF. The CDR3 bases are TGCAGCGTCGGGAGGACAGTCCCCCAGCAAACTAACTATGGCTACACCTTC.

J is TRBJ1-1 and V is TRBV11-2; TRBD1 aligns across 7 bases. Germline-derived CDR1 and CDR2 are SGHAT and FQNNGV. The CDR3 is 12 amino acids. Germline trimming cut 4 bases from V and 7 bases from J; bases unmatched to any gene: 3. CDR3 sequence reads: CASSSGQVEAFF. The CDR3, as DNA: TGTGCCAGCAGCTCAGGACAGGTTGAAGCTTTCTTT.

The CDR3 loop is CASSRTGVSYGYTF. CDR3 coding DNA: TGTGCCAGCAGTAGGACAGGGGTGAGCTATGGCTACACCTTC. The J gene is TRBJ1-2, the V gene TRBV28; 9 bases match TRBD1. There are 14 residues in the CDR3. V lost 5 bases, J lost 4 bases, and 5 bases stayed unmatched. Germline V gene sequence: CDR1 MDHEN, CDR2 SYDVKM.

This clone was counted a single time. This sequence joins TRBV4-1 and TRBJ1-1; possibly TRBD1 for D (5 bases). Trimming removed 1 base from V and 10 bases from J, with 10 bases in between. Germline V CDR1 and CDR2: MGHRA, YSYEKL. The CDR3 runs 12 residues. CDR3 region: CASSQGGGGAFF. The CDR3 bases are TGCGCCAGCAGCCAAGGAGGCGGGGGAGCTTTCTTT.

This clone was counted once. V and J are TRBV6-1 and TRBJ1-2; D gene uncertain. The CDR3 totals 13 residues. V shed 3 bases and J shed 4 bases, with 9 bases lying between them. The V gene's germline CDR1 is MNHNS and CDR2 SASEGT. The CDR3 coding sequence is TGTGCCAGCAGTGATTCTACTTCCTATGGCTACACCTTC. This encodes CASSDSTSYGYTF.

The chain employs TRBV19 and TRBJ2-3, with 7 bases lining up with TRBD1. This CDR3 is 13 amino acids long. Germline V CDR1 and CDR2: LNHDA, SQIVND (reference sequence). V shed 1 base and J 5 bases; nucleotides not matched to a gene: 0. Here the CDR3 reads CASSIAGGDTQYF. The CDR3 coding sequence is TGTGCCAGTAGTATAGCAGGGGGAGATACGCAGTATTTT.

This clone was seen just once. The chain combines TRBV6-5 with TRBJ1-3; weak D call: TRBD1 (5 bases). V lost 6 bases, J lost 4 bases, and 10 bases lay in between. Germline CDR1 is MNHEY and CDR2 is SVGAGI. There are 13 residues in the CDR3. CDR3 amino acids: CASRRGPGNTIYF. For the CDR3, the DNA is TGTGCCAGCAGACGGGGCCCCGGAAACACCATATATTTT.